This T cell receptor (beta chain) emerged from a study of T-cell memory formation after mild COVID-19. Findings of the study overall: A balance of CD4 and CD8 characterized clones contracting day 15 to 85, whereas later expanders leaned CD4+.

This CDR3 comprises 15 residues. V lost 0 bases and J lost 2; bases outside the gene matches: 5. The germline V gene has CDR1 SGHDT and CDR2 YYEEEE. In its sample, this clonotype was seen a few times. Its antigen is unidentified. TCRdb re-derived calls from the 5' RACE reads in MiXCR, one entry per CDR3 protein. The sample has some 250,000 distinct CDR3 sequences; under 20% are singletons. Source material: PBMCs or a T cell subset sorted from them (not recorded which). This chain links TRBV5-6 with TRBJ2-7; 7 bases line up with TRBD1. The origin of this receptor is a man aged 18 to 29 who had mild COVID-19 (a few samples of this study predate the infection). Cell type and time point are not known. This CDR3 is CASSLAGDSPYEQYV. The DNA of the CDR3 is TGTGCCAGCAGCTTGGCCGGGGACAGTCCCTACGAGCAGTACGTC.